The 14 T cell receptor beta chains given below trace back to one sample, sequenced in a study of T-cell memory formation after mild COVID-19. TCRdb re-derived calls from the 5' RACE reads in MiXCR, one entry per CDR3 protein. The table has 350,000 to 500,000 distinct CDR3 sequences, about 25% seen once; the top ten hold about an eighth. Specimen: PBMCs or a T cell subset sorted from them (not recorded which). These TCRs come from an adult woman who had mild COVID-19 (a few samples of this study predate the infection). Cell type and time point are not known.

The chain recombines TRBV30 with TRBJ2-3; 7 bases line up with TRBD1. The ends lost 2 bases at V and 2 bases at J; junction bases unmatched: 16. The V gene's germline CDR1 is GTSNPN and CDR2 SVGIG (reference sequence). The CDR3 has 18 residues. In nucleotides, the CDR3 is TGTGCCTGGAGTACCCGGGACAGCTCCTCTGGGGCCACAGATACGCAGTATTTT. It translates to CAWSTRDSSSGATDTQYF. Full variable domain (rest looked up from reference TRBV30 and TRBJ2-3): SQTIHQWPATLVQPVGSPLSLECTVEGTSNPNLYWYRQAAGRGLQLLFYSVGIGQISSEVPQNLSASRPQDRQFILSSKKLLLSDSGFYLCAWSTRDSSSGATDTQYFGPGTRLTVL.

This clonotype was detected only a few times. A read error may explain this, as a much larger clone is one base away. The chain combines TRBV3-1 with TRBJ2-7, with 8 bases identical to TRBD1. CDR1 and CDR2 from the germline V gene are LGHDT and YNNKEL (reference sequence). The CDR3 is made up of 14 amino acids. V shed 3 bases, J shed 2 bases, and the junction held 3 bases outside the gene matches. The CDR3 DNA is TGTGCCAGCAGCCACCGGACAGGGACCTACGAGCAGTACTTC. Protein: CASSHRTGTYEQYF.

This clonotype has a count of ten or more. The chain uses TRBV4-1 and TRBJ1-4; 9 nucleotides match TRBD1. Germline CDR1 is MGHRA and CDR2 is YSYEKL. The V gene end was trimmed by 6 bases and the J gene end by 8 bases; junction bases not matched to a gene: 10. This CDR3 is 15 amino acids long. Written as DNA, the CDR3 is TGCGCCAGCAGGGTACAGGGGGCCCCGGGGGAAAAACTGTTTTTT. Its protein product is CASRVQGAPGEKLFF.

The chain joins TRBV30 to TRBJ1-4; 11 bases agree with TRBD1. This CDR3 has 14 amino acids. J gave up 8 bases and V 2 bases, and 4 bases lay outside the gene matches. From germline, CDR1 is GTSNPN and CDR2 SVGIG (reference sequence). The CDR3 region has the DNA TGTGCCTGGAGTAAAGGACAGGGGGCCGAAAAACTGTTTTTT. Its protein is CAWSKGQGAEKLFF.

The CDR3 protein is CASSLDREIGELFF. The CDR3 DNA reads TGTGCCAGCAGTTTGGACAGGGAAATCGGGGAGCTGTTTTTT. The rearrangement uses TRBV28 and TRBJ2-2; 8 bases map to TRBD1. The CDR3 contains 14 residues. Germline assignment: CDR1 MDHEN and CDR2 SYDVKM. V was pared by 3 bases and J by 7 bases, with 4 bases of the junction left unmatched. Looking up the rest from reference TRBV28 and TRBJ2-2 gives the full variable domain: DVKVTQSSRYLVKRTGEKVFLECVQDMDHENMFWYRQDPGLGLRLIYFSYDVKMKEKGDIPEGYSVSREKKERFSLILESASTNQTSMYLCASSLDREIGELFFGEGSRLTVL.

The chain links TRBV27 to TRBJ2-3; TRBD1 aligns across 7 bases. From germline, CDR1 is MNHEY and CDR2 SMNVEV (reference sequence). V shed 10 bases, J shed 0 bases, and the junction held 10 bases outside the gene matches. CDR3 size: 15 residues. CDR3 nucleotide sequence: TGTGCCACCCAACTTCGGGACAGTAGCACAGATACGCAGTATTTT. It yields the protein CATQLRDSSTDTQYF.

This chain joins TRBV5-4 and TRBJ2-3, with TRBD1 matching over 8 bases. V was clipped by 0 bases and J by 10 bases; unmatched bases: 10. In germline, CDR1 is SGHNT, CDR2 YYREEE (reference sequence). This CDR3 has 15 residues. CDR3 nucleotides: TGTGCCAGCAGCTTGGCGCAGGGGGCTCAAACGGCGCAGTATTTT. This translates into CASSLAQGAQTAQYF.

In DNA, the CDR3 is TGTGCCAGCAGTGAAGAGGTCAGAACTTACGAGCAGTACTTC. Protein sequence: CASSEEVRTYEQYF. The rearrangement uses TRBV6-1 and TRBJ2-7; D not resolved. The V end was cut by 1 base, the J end by 4 bases, with 11 bases between. From germline, CDR1 is MNHNS and CDR2 SASEGT. CDR3 length: 14 amino acids.

The chain employs TRBV30 and TRBJ2-7; TRBD2 might be the D (5 bases). Germline CDR1 and CDR2: GTSNPN and SVGIG (reference sequence). The V end was cut by 0 bases, the J end by 8 bases, with 20 bases between. The CDR3 is made up of 15 amino acids. The CDR3 nucleotides are TGTGCCTGGAGTGTGATCGTTAGCGATATCAGGAAGCAGTACTTC. Amino acid sequence: CAWSVIVSDIRKQYF.

This chain connects TRBV10-3 to TRBJ2-4; TRBD2 agrees at 7 bases. V shed 2 bases, J shed 8 bases, and the junction held 9 bases outside the gene matches. This CDR3 contains 15 residues. Germline CDR1 is ENHRY and CDR2 is SYGVKD. The chain's CDR3 is CAISEGSGNSDIQYF. CDR3 coding DNA: TGTGCCATCAGTGAGGGCAGCGGGAATTCGGACATTCAGTACTTC.

The rearrangement links TRBV9 to TRBJ2-3, with TRBD2 matching 9 bases. This CDR3 contains 15 residues. Germline CDR1 reads SGDLS; CDR2 reads YYNGEE. Germline trimming cut 0 bases from V and 2 bases from J; bases unmatched to any gene: 1. The CDR3 DNA follows: TGTGCCAGCAGCGTAGGACTAGCGGTCACAGATACGCAGTATTTT. Its translation: CASSVGLAVTDTQYF.

This sequence joins TRBV2 and TRBJ2-3; tentative D call: TRBD1 (6 bases). The CDR3 is 16 amino acids. Germline values: CDR1 SNHLY, CDR2 FYNNEI. Trimming left V 6 bases short and J 2 bases short, with 18 bases between. The CDR3 loop reads CASSEGSGTNTDTQYF. The CDR3 nucleotides read TGTGCCAGCAGCGAGGGATCCGGGACAAACACAGATACGCAGTATTTT.

This clonotype showed up just once. The chain carries TRBV18 and TRBJ1-2; 7 nucleotides agree with TRBD1. After removal of 3 bases from V and 9 bases from J, the junction contained 10 bases not matched to a gene. The length of the CDR3 is 14 residues. The germline V gene has CDR1 KGHSH and CDR2 LQKENI. CDR3 sequence reads: CASSPVRQGVSYTF. DNA for the CDR3: TGTGCCAGCTCACCGGTTAGACAGGGTGTGAGCTACACCTTC.

This clonotype occurred a few times. This chain connects TRBV4-1 to TRBJ2-1; 16 bases match TRBD2. J was trimmed by 9 bases and V by 1 base; bases with no gene match: 6. This CDR3 has 17 amino acids. Germline V gene lookup returns CDR1 MGHRA and CDR2 YSYEKL. CDR3 amino acids: CASSQGGTSGGASEQFF. The CDR3 DNA sequence: TGCGCCAGCAGCCAAGGAGGGACTAGCGGGGGGGCCAGTGAGCAGTTCTTC.